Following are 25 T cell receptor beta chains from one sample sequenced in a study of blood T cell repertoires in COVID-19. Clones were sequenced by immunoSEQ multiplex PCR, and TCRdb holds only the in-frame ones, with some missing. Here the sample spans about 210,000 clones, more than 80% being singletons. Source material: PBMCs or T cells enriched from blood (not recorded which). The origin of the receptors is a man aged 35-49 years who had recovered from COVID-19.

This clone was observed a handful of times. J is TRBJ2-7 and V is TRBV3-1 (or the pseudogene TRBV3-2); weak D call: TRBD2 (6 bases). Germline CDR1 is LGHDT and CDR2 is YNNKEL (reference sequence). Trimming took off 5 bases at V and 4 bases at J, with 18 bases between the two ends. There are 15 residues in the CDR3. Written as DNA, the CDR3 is TGTGCCAGCAGCGACCCGGGACTTTCTATATACGAGCAGTACTTC. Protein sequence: CASSDPGLSIYEQYF.

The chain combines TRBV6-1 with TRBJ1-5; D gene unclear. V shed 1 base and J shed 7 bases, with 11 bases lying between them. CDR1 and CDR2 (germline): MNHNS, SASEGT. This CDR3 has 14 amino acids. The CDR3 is CASSEGTSNQPQHF. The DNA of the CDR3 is TGTGCCAGCAGTGAAGGCACCAGTAACCAGCCCCAGCATTTT.

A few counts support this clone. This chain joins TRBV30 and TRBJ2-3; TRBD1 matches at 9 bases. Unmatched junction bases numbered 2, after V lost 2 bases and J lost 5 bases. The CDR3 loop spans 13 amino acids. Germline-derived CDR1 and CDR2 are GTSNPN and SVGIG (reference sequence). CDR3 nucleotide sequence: TGTGCCTGGAGTACAGGGGGCTTAGATACGCAGTATTTT. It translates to CAWSTGGLDTQYF.

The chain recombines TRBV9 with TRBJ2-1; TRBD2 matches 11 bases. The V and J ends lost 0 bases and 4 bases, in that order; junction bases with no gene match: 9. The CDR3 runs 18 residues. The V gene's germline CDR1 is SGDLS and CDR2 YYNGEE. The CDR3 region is CASSVVGTSGTPYNEQFF. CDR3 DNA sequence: TGTGCCAGCAGCGTAGTGGGGACTAGCGGCACCCCTTACAATGAGCAGTTCTTC.

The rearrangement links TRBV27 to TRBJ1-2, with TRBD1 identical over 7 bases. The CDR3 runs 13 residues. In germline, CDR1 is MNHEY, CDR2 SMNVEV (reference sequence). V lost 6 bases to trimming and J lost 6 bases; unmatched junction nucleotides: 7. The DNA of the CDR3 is TGTGCCAGCAGCGACAGGGAGTCTCATGGCTACACCTTC. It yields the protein CASSDRESHGYTF.

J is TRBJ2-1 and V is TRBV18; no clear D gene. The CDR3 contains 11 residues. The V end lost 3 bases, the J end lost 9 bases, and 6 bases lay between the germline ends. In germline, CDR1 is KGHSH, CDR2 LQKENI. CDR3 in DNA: TGTGCCAGCTCACCCCCGGGTGAGCAGTTCTTC. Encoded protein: CASSPPGEQFF.

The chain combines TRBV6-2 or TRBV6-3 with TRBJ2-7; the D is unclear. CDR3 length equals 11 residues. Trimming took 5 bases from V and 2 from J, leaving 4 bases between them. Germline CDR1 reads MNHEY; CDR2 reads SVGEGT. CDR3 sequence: CASSVTYEQYF. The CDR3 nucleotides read TGTGCCAGCAGTGTTACCTACGAGCAGTACTTC.

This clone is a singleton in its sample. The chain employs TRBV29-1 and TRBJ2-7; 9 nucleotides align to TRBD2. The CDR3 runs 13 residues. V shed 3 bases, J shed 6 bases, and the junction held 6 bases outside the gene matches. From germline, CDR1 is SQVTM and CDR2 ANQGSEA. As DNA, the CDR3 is TGCAGCGTTGAGACGGGACTAGCATCCGAGCAGTACTTC. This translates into CSVETGLASEQYF.

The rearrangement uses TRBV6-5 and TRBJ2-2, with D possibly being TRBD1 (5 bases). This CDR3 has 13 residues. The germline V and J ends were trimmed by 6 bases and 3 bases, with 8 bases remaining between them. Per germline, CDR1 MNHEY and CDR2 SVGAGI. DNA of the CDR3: TGTGCCAGCAGCGCAGGGTACACCGGGGAGCTGTTTTTT. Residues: CASSAGYTGELFF.

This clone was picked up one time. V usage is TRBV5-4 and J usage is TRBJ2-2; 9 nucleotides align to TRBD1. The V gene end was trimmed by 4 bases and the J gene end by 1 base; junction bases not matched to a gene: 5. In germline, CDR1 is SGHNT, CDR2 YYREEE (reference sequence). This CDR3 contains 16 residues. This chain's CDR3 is CASSLRQGGNTGELFF. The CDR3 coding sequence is TGTGCCAGCAGCCTCAGACAGGGGGGGAACACCGGGGAGCTGTTTTTT.

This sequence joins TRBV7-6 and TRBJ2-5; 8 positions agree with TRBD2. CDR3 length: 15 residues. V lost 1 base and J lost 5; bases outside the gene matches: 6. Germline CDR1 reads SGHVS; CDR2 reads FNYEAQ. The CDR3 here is CASSLDYGRGETQYF. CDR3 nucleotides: TGTGCCAGCAGCTTAGATTACGGGAGGGGGGAGACCCAGTACTTC.

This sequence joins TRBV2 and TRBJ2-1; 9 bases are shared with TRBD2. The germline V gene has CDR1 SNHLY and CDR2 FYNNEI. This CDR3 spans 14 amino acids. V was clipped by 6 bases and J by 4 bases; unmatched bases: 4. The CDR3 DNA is TGTGCCAGCAGGGGACTAGCTCCTTACAATGAGCAGTTCTTC. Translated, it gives CASRGLAPYNEQFF. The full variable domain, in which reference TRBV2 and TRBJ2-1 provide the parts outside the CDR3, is EPEVTQTPSHQVTQMGQEVILRCVPISNHLYFYWYRQILGQKVEFLVSFYNNEISEKSEIFDDQFSVERPDGSNFTLKIRSTKLEDSAMYFCASRGLAPYNEQFFGPGTRLTVL.

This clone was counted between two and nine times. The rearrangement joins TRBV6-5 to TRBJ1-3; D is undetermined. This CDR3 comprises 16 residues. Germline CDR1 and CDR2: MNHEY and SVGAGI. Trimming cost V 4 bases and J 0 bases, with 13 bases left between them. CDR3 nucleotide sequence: TGTGCCAGCAGTTCCATGGTAGGGAGCTCTGGAAACACCATATATTTT. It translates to CASSSMVGSSGNTIYF.

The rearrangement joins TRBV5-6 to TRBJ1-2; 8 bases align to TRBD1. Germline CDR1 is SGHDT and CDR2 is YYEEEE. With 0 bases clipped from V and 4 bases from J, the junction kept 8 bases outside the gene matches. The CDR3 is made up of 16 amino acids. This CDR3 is CASSLAGDRSFYGYTF. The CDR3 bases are TGTGCCAGCAGCTTGGCCGGGGACAGGTCATTCTATGGCTACACCTTC. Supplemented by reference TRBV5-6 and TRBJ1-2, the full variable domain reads DAGVTQSPTHLIKTRGQQVTLRCSPKSGHDTVSWYQQALGQGPQFIFQYYEEEERQRGNFPDRFSGHQFPNYSSELNVNALLLGDSALYLCASSLAGDRSFYGYTFGSGTRLTVV.

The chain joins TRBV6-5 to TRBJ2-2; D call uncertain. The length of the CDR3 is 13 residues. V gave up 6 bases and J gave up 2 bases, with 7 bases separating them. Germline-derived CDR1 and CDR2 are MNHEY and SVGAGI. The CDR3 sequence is CASSFLNTGELFF. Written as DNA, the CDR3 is TGTGCCAGCAGCTTCCTAAACACCGGGGAGCTGTTTTTT.

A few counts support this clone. Here the CDR3 DNA reads TGTGCCAGCTCACCGGGACAGATACACTCTGGAAACACCATATATTTT. Its translation is CASSPGQIHSGNTIYF. V is TRBV18 and J is TRBJ1-3; 7 bases fit TRBD1. The CDR3 totals 16 residues. Germline values: CDR1 KGHSH, CDR2 LQKENI. Trimming removed 3 bases from V and 0 bases from J; junction bases left unmatched: 5.

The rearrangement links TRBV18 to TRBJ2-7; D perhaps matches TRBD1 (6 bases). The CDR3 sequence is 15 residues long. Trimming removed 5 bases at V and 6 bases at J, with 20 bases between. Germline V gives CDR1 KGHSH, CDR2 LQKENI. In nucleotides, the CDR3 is TGTGCCAGCTCAACACTTACCGACACAGGGATCGAGCAGTACTTC. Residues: CASSTLTDTGIEQYF.

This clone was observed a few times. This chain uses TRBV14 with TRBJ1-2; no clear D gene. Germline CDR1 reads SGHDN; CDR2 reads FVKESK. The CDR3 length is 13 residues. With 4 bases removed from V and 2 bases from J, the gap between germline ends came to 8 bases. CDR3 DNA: TGTGCCAGCAGCCCGGTACCAAACTATGGCTACACCTTC. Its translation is CASSPVPNYGYTF.

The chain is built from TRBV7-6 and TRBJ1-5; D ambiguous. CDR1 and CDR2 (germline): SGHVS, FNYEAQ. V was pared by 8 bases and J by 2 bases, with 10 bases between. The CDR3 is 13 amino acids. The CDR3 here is CASANERNQPQHF. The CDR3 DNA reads TGTGCCAGCGCGAATGAGCGCAATCAGCCCCAGCATTTT.

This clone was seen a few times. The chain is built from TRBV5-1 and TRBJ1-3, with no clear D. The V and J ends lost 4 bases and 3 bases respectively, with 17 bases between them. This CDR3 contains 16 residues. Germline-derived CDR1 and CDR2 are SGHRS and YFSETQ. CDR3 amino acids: CASSISTPGRGNTIYF. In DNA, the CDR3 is TGCGCCAGCAGCATCAGCACCCCTGGGCGTGGAAACACCATATATTTT.

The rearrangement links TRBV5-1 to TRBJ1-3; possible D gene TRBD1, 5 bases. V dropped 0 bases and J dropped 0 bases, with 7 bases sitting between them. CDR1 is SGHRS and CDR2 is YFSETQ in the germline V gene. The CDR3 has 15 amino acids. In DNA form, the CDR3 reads TGCGCCAGCAGCTTGGAAGGGGCCTCTGGAAACACCATATATTTT. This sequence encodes CASSLEGASGNTIYF.

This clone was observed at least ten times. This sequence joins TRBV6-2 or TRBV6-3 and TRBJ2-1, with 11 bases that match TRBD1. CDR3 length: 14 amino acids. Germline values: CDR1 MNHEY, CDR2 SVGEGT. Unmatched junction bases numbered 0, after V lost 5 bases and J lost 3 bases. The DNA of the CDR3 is TGTGCCAGCAGTGGGACAGGGGGCTACAATGAGCAGTTCTTC. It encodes CASSGTGGYNEQFF.

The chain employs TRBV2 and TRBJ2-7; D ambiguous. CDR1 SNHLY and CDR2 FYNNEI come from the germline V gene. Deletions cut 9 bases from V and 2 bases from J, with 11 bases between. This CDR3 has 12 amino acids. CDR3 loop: CASRVGAYEQYF. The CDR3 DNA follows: TGTGCCAGTAGAGTCGGAGCCTACGAGCAGTACTTC.

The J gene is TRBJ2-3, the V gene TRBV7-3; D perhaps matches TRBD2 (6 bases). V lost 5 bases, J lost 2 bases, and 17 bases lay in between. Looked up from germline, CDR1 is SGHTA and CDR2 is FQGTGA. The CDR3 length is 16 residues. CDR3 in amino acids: CASSPGRERNTDTQYF. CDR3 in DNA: TGTGCCAGCAGCCCCGGCCGGGAGCGGAACACAGATACGCAGTATTTT. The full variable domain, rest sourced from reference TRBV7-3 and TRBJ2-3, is GAGVSQTPSNKVTEKGKYVELRCDPISGHTALYWYRQSLGQGPEFLIYFQGTGAADDSGLPNDRFFAVRPEGSVSTLKIQRTERGDSAVYLCASSPGRERNTDTQYFGPGTRLTVL.

The CDR3 bases are TGTGCCAGCAGTTTGAGGGAATTGAAAAATTCACCCCTCCACTTT. Translating it yields CASSLRELKNSPLHF. This chain connects TRBV28 to TRBJ1-6; D uncertain. Germline V gene lookup returns CDR1 MDHEN and CDR2 SYDVKM. Trimming cost V 3 bases and J 7 bases, with 13 bases left between them. This CDR3 contains 15 residues.